This T cell receptor (beta chain) emerged from a study of CD4 and CD8 cells across lung adenocarcinoma regions. Localized lung adenocarcinoma, a non-small cell lung cancer, affected the donors. This clonotype was counted many times. Germline V gene data show CDR1 as MNHEY and CDR2 as SVGEGT. The V gene lost 0 bases and the J gene lost 6 bases, with 17 bases spanning the gap. The CDR3 spans 17 residues. TCRdb re-called the PCR reads with MiXCR, one entry per CDR3 protein. The sample lists under 10,000 distinct CDR3 sequences, over 40% occurring once. Sample: CD8+ T cells from the center of a lung tumor. This sequence joins TRBV6-2 or TRBV6-3 and TRBJ2-2; D remains unclear. The source of this sequence is a male donor with lung adenocarcinoma. The CD4 and CD8 labels of this study may be unreliable. CDR3 nucleotide sequence: TGTGCCAGCAGTTACTCCCCCTTTAGACTTCCCGCCGGGGAGCTGTTTTTT. Translation gives CASSYSPFRLPAGELFF.